The present T cell receptor (beta chain) was sequenced within a study of siplizumab effects on memory and regulatory T cells. The table came from immunoSEQ multiplex PCR; TCRdb's copy has only in-frame clones and leaves some out. The data show 90,000 to 95,000 clones, with roughly 96% seen just once and 0.03% to 0.035% held by the top ten. Comment on this clone: The antigen remains undetermined.

Unstimulated naive, memory, effector memory and TEMRA subsets were subjected to sequencing in a few donor pairs. Study-wide results and caveats: Contribution to the alloresponse seemed major for naive T cells, which also seemed more diverse than memory cells.

This receptor was identified in a human donor in good health. Material for sequencing was naive CD4+ T cells sorted from blood.

CDR3 loop: CASSGQGVTEAFF. CDR3 DNA: TGTGCCAGCAGTGGACAGGGTGTAACTGAAGCTTTCTTT. V usage is TRBV2 and J usage is TRBJ1-1; 7 bases fit TRBD1. Germline CDR1 reads SNHLY; CDR2 reads FYNNEI. The CDR3 runs 13 residues. Losses at the gene ends were 4 bases for V and 5 bases for J; bases not matched to a gene: 4.